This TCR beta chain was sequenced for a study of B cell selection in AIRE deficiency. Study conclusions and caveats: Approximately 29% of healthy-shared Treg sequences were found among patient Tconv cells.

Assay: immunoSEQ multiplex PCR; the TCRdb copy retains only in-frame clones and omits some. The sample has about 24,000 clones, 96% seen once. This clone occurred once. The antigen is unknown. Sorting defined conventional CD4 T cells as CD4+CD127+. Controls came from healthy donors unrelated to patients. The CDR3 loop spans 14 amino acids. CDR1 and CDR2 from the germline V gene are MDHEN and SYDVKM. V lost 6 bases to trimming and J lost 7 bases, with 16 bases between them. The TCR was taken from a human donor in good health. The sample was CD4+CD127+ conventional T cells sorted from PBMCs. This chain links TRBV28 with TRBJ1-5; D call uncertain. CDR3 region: CASSSDHRSQPQHF. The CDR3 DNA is TGTGCCAGCAGCTCTGATCACCGAAGCCAGCCCCAGCATTTT.